What follows are 23 T cell receptor beta chains derived from one specimen sequenced in a study of T cell repertoires in cytomegalovirus infection. Using its own MiXCR run on the reads, TCRdb lists one record per CDR3 protein. The table lists nearly 450,000 distinct CDR3 sequences, 30% to 40% of them singletons, with roughly an eighth in the top ten. The sample was PBMCs. Receptors originate from a human donor in good health (CMV status not recorded). Some clones in this sample may be carry-over from other donors' samples.

CDR3 bases: TGTGCCAGTAAGGAGGGGACTAGCACAGATACGCAGTATTTT. Translation: CASKEGTSTDTQYF. The rearrangement uses TRBV19 and TRBJ2-3; tentatively, D is TRBD2 (6 bases). Germline lookup yields CDR1 LNHDA and CDR2 SQIVND (reference sequence). V dropped 7 bases and J dropped 0 bases, with 11 bases sitting between them. The CDR3 has 14 amino acids.

In the case of this clonotype: A much larger clone is a single base away; this may be a read error. This chain connects TRBV6-1 to TRBJ2-1; D remains unclear. Trimming shortened V by 8 bases and J by 10 bases, and 9 bases separated the two germline ends. This CDR3 contains 10 residues. The germline V gene has CDR1 MNHNS and CDR2 SASEGT. CDR3 region: CASVPQEQFF. The CDR3 nucleotides are TGTGCCAGCGTGCCCCAAGAGCAGTTCTTC.

The gene calls are TRBV4-3 and TRBJ1-1; unclear D gene. Trimming pared 0 bases from V and 7 bases from J, leaving 9 bases between. Per the germline V gene, CDR1 is LGHNA and CDR2 is YSLEER. This CDR3 has 13 amino acids. Written as DNA, the CDR3 is TGCGCCAGCAGCCAAGATTTGGAGGTTGAAGCTTTCTTT. Amino acids: CASSQDLEVEAFF.

This clonotype was detected ten times or more. The chain combines TRBV7-6 with TRBJ2-5, with a possible D match to TRBD2 (7 bases). V dropped 3 bases and J dropped 9 bases, with 14 bases sitting between them. This CDR3 has 13 residues. Germline V gene data show CDR1 as SGHVS and CDR2 as FNYEAQ. The CDR3 region has the DNA TGTGCCAGCAGCTTGGGGGGGGCCGGGGCCCAGTACTTC. Its protein product is CASSLGGAGAQYF.

This clonotype was seen more than once but under ten times. One end of the junction does not line up with germline, which may come from a read error. CDR3: CTSSPQTSRNIQYF. The DNA for the CDR3 is TGTACCAGCAGTCCGCAAACTAGCCGTAACATTCAGTACTTC. The rearrangement links TRBV12-3 or TRBV12-4 to TRBJ2-4, with D possibly TRBD2 on 6 matching bases. The CDR3 is 14 amino acids.

The chain has TRBV6-6 and TRBJ2-3, with D unclear. This CDR3 spans 12 amino acids. V was cut by 8 bases and J by 2 bases, with 8 bases left in between. The germline CDR1 and CDR2 sequences are MNHNY and SVGAGI (reference sequence). The CDR3 nucleotides are TGTGCCAGCCACGAGGTCACAGATACGCAGTATTTT. The encoded protein is CASHEVTDTQYF.

This clonotype has a count of ten or more. The chain joins TRBV7-8 to TRBJ2-7; no definite D call. CDR1 is SGHVS, CDR2 FQNEAQ, per germline. CDR3 length: 14 amino acids. V lost 5 bases, J lost 0 bases, and 11 bases lay in between. The CDR3 DNA is TGTGCCAGCAGCACCTCGGACGGCTCCTACGAGCAGTACTTC. Its translation is CASSTSDGSYEQYF.

This clonotype was detected a few times. The chain employs TRBV19 and TRBJ1-5; TRBD1 aligns across 8 bases. Per germline, CDR1 LNHDA and CDR2 SQIVND (reference sequence). J was trimmed by 3 bases and V by 7 bases; bases with no gene match: 8. The CDR3 sequence is 15 residues long. CDR3 sequence reads: CASNLRQGNNQPQHF. For the CDR3, the DNA is TGTGCCAGTAATCTTAGACAGGGGAACAATCAGCCCCAGCATTTT.

This clonotype was picked up one time. This sequence joins TRBV29-1 and TRBJ2-1; perhaps TRBD1 as D (5 bases). Looked up from germline, CDR1 is SQVTM and CDR2 is ANQGSEA. Deletions cut 0 bases from V and 4 bases from J, with 19 bases between. The CDR3 runs to 17 residues. CDR3 in amino acids: CSVEEGQGRAFYNEQFF. The CDR3 region has the DNA TGCAGCGTTGAAGAGGGGCAGGGCAGGGCGTTTTACAATGAGCAGTTCTTC.

V gene TRBV11-2 combines with J gene TRBJ2-5; unclear D gene. The CDR3 consists of 13 residues. Germline CDR1 SGHAT, CDR2 FQNNGV. V lost 1 base to trimming and J lost 5 bases, with 8 bases between them. This CDR3 is CASSLVSGETQYF. CDR3 nucleotide sequence: TGTGCCAGCAGCTTAGTCTCCGGCGAGACCCAGTACTTC.

The J gene is TRBJ2-2, the V gene TRBV6-2 or TRBV6-3; 7 bases match TRBD2. The CDR3 totals 12 residues. CDR1 is MNHEY, CDR2 SVGEGT, per germline. CDR3 residues: CDTSANTGELFF. Here the CDR3 DNA reads TGTGACACTAGCGCGAACACCGGGGAGCTGTTTTTT.

This sequence joins TRBV6-8 and TRBJ2-5; D is unresolved. V was pared by 5 bases and J by 4 bases, with 8 bases between. Germline V lookup: CDR1 MNHGY, CDR2 SAAAGT. This CDR3 contains 12 residues. DNA for the CDR3: TGTGCCAGCAGTCGCAGTTTAGAGACCCAGTACTTC. Its translation is CASSRSLETQYF.

The genes are TRBV15 and TRBJ2-2; tentatively, D is TRBD1 (5 bases). The CDR3 spans 15 residues. Germline values: CDR1 LNHNV, CDR2 YYDKDF (reference sequence). The V end lost 6 bases, the J end lost 4 bases, and 15 bases lay between the germline ends. For the CDR3, the DNA is TGTGCCACCAGGGAAGGGGCGTTGACCACCGGGGAGCTGTTTTTT. Translation: CATREGALTTGELFF.

The chain uses TRBV24-1 and TRBJ2-3; 7 nucleotides match TRBD1. The length of the CDR3 is 15 residues. V gave up 3 bases and J gave up 2 bases; unmatched junction bases: 4. Looked up from germline, CDR1 is KGHDR and CDR2 is SFDVKD. CDR3 sequence reads: CATSDAGTATDTQYF. CDR3 DNA sequence: TGTGCCACCAGTGATGCCGGGACAGCCACAGATACGCAGTATTTT.

Notes on this clonotype: Being one base from a much bigger clone, this may be a read error. The CDR3 nucleotides read TGTGCCAGCAGGTGGCGGGACAATGAGCTGTTCTTC. Translated, it gives CASRWRDNELFF. The rearrangement joins TRBV12-3 or TRBV12-4 to TRBJ2-1, with D possibly being TRBD1 or TRBD2 (6 bases each). This CDR3 region has 12 residues.

This chain links TRBV6-6 with TRBJ1-6; maybe TRBD1 (6 bases). Germline-derived CDR1 and CDR2 are MNHNY and SVGAGI (reference sequence). The CDR3 extends over 17 amino acids. V gave up 0 bases and J gave up 6 bases, with 15 bases separating them. CDR3 in amino acids: CASSYSIAGGSNSPLHF. The CDR3 DNA follows: TGTGCCAGCAGTTACTCGATAGCGGGGGGCAGTAATTCACCCCTCCACTTT.

This clonotype has only a few counts. The chain employs TRBV24-1 and TRBJ1-5; D is undetermined. Germline loops: CDR1 KGHDR, CDR2 SFDVKD. V shed 3 bases and J shed 4 bases, with 3 bases lying between them. This CDR3 region has 12 residues. CDR3 coding DNA: TGTGCCACCAGTGATGGAAATCAGCCCCAGCATTTT. This translates into CATSDGNQPQHF.

This clonotype was observed a handful of times. V usage is TRBV7-6 and J usage is TRBJ2-3, with TRBD1 matching 8 bases. The CDR3 totals 17 residues. From germline, CDR1 is SGHVS and CDR2 FNYEAQ. J was trimmed by 3 bases and V by 5 bases; bases with no gene match: 13. The CDR3 DNA follows: TGTGCCAGCAGCCCCCAGGGGGCAGGGGGAGGTACAGATACGCAGTATTTT. Protein: CASSPQGAGGGTDTQYF.

A few counts support this clonotype. The V gene is TRBV23-1, the J gene TRBJ2-1; D is uncertain. TRBV23-1 is reported as an ORF; its role is uncertain. V was shortened by 4 bases and J by 10 bases, with 14 bases between the two germline ends. There are 13 residues in the CDR3. The CDR3 spells CASSLLVIGEQFF. The CDR3 DNA reads TGCGCCAGCAGTCTATTGGTAATCGGCGAGCAGTTCTTC.

This clonotype was picked up a small number of times. This chain connects TRBV2 to TRBJ2-7, with TRBD2 as a possible D gene (6 bases). Germline CDR1 is SNHLY and CDR2 is FYNNEI. This CDR3 has 13 amino acids. V gave up 8 bases and J gave up 2 bases, with 13 bases separating them. As DNA, the CDR3 is TGTGCCAGCCGAGGCGGGGCCCCCTACGAGCAGTACTTC. Protein sequence: CASRGGAPYEQYF. Full variable domain (missing parts from reference TRBV2 and TRBJ2-7): EPEVTQTPSHQVTQMGQEVILRCVPISNHLYFYWYRQILGQKVEFLVSFYNNEISEKSEIFDDQFSVERPDGSNFTLKIRSTKLEDSAMYFCASRGGAPYEQYFGPGTRLTVT.

Remarks on this clonotype: As the CDR3 is not closed by the conserved phenylalanine or tryptophan, this likely results from a read error. CDR3 bases: TGTGCCAGCAGCCCCCCGGGAACCCCTTGGGGTGGCTACACCTGC. It translates to CASSPPGTPWGGYTC. The rearrangement joins TRBV7-8 to TRBJ1-2; no reliable D call. Germline V gives CDR1 SGHVS, CDR2 FQNEAQ. The CDR3 is 15 amino acids. Deletions cut 5 bases from V and 7 bases from J, with 20 bases between.

Remarks on this clonotype: The junction and the germline gene differ at one end; a read error may be behind it. This chain joins TRBV27 and TRBJ2-5; D uncertain. This CDR3 region has 16 residues. In germline, CDR1 is MNHEY, CDR2 SMNVEV (reference sequence). The CDR3 DNA is TGTGCCAGCCGTTTATCAAGTGGCTCCCGAGAAGAGACCCAGTACTTC. Protein product: CASRLSSGSREETQYF.

The chain couples TRBV14 to TRBJ2-7, with a weak D call TRBD2 (6 bases). V lost 6 bases and J 3 bases, leaving 12 bases between the germline ends. This CDR3 is built from 13 residues. Per germline, CDR1 SGHDN and CDR2 FVKESK. CDR3 sequence: CASSRGTFYEQYF. Written as DNA, the CDR3 is TGTGCCAGCAGTCGGGGGACCTTCTACGAGCAGTACTTC.